The clone carrying this T cell receptor beta chain was picked up a small number of times. Antigen unknown. The germline V and J ends were trimmed by 1 base and 2 bases, with 8 bases remaining between them. Germline CDR1 is LGHNA and CDR2 is YNFKEQ. The CDR3 consists of 14 residues. This sample is drawn from a study of blood T cells in healthy people across ages. Using a J-beta primer mix together with a sample-barcoded 5' primer, a second PCR was run for roughly 7 to 11 cycles. Each of the cDNA molecules was tagged by a template-switch adaptor with 12 random nucleotides. TCRdb reprocessed the 5' RACE reads with MiXCR, giving one entry per CDR3 protein. The data show approximately 1,000,000 distinct CDR3 sequences, under 40% seen once. Study-wide points: The long-lived group displayed more naive CD4+ cells, plus higher diversity, than the aged donors did.

The clonotype originates from a man aged 18 to 29 in good health. The rearrangement uses TRBV4-2 and TRBJ1-1; D is undetermined. The sequencing input was blood. The CDR3 spells CASSQVTTNTEAFF. The DNA for the CDR3 is TGTGCCAGCAGCCAAGTAACCACCAACACTGAAGCTTTCTTT.